This is a list of T cell receptor beta chains from one sample in a study of shared clonotypes between healthy human individuals. Sequencing was performed with immunoSEQ multiplex PCR; in TCRdb, only in-frame clones are kept and a portion is missing. The data contain a few million clones, 93% of them singletons. The source material was naive CD4+ T cells from PBMCs. The source is a man aged 18 to 30 in good health. Some clones in this sample may be carry-over from other donors' samples. Both conserved end residues are part of each CDR3. The D gene is left open where the match is weak. The size of a clone is reported for some rows only, either as once, few or many, or as a class for expanded clones.

V gene	J gene	D gene	clone size	CDR3 DNA	CDR3 protein
TRBV7-2	TRBJ2-5	TRBD1	once	TGTGCCAGCAGCCCGCGGACAGGGGAAGAGACCCAGTACTTC	CASSPRTGEETQYF
TRBV30	TRBJ2-1	TRBD2	-	TGTGCCTGGAGGAAAGCGGGAGGGTACAATGAGCAGTTCTTC	CAWRKAGGYNEQFF
TRBV28	TRBJ1-4	-	once	TGTGCCAGCAGTTTTATGGGGGCGGTGAATGAAAAACTGTTTTTT	CASSFMGAVNEKLFF
TRBV7-7	TRBJ2-5	-	-	TGTGCCAGCAGCTTAGATTCTGGAGGAGCCGAATACTTC	CASSLDSGGAEYF
TRBV27	TRBJ2-7	-	-	TGTGCCAGTCTTCCGGGGCTGGGGAGGGAGCAGTACTTC	CASLPGLGREQYF
TRBV6-1	TRBJ2-3	-	-	TGTGCCAGCAGTAAAGCGATTCGTCCTAGCACAGATACGCAGTATTTT	CASSKAIRPSTDTQYF
TRBV18	TRBJ2-4	-	-	TGTGCCAGCTCACCGCTTCCGGAAAACATTCAGTACTTC	CASSPLPENIQYF
TRBV10-3	TRBJ1-1	-	-	TGTGCCATCAGTGAGTCGTTACAGGACACTGAAGCTTTCTTT	CAISESLQDTEAFF
TRBV2	TRBJ2-7	-	once	TGTGCCAGCAGCGGCGAAGGACCTGATCAGTACTTC	CASSGEGPDQYF
TRBV11-3	TRBJ2-7	TRBD2	-	TGTGCCGGCAGCCCGGGAGGGACCCGCGACGAGCAGTACTTC	CAGSPGGTRDEQYF
TRBV5-1	TRBJ2-7	-	-	TGCGCCAGCGCCACACCGGGCCCTTACGAGCAGTACTTC	CASATPGPYEQYF
TRBV5-5	TRBJ1-3	-	-	TGTGCCAGCAGCCCGCAGGCACACGTCGAGGGAAACACCATATATTTT	CASSPQAHVEGNTIYF
TRBV7-9	TRBJ1-4	-	-	TGTGCCAGCAGTCGACGGGGGCGAGGATTTGATGAAAAACTGTTTTTT	CASSRRGRGFDEKLFF
TRBV5-4	TRBJ2-1	-	-	TGTGCCAGCAGAACTGTAGGTGAGCAGTTCTTC	CASRTVGEQFF
TRBV19	TRBJ2-3	-	-	TGTGCCAGTAGTGAGTGGAGCAGACGCACAGATACGCAGTATTTT	CASSEWSRRTDTQYF
TRBV19	TRBJ1-5	-	-	TGTGCCAGTAGTACGGGGCAGGCTTTTTATCAGCCCCAGCATTTT	CASSTGQAFYQPQHF
TRBV6-6	TRBJ1-3	-	-	TGTGCCAGCAGTTACGTGACAGGAGGAAACACCATATATTTT	CASSYVTGGNTIYF
TRBV28	TRBJ2-1	TRBD2	-	TGTGCCAGCAGTTTGTGGCTAGCGGGAGGGCCGGGTGAGCAGTTCTTC	CASSLWLAGGPGEQFF
TRBV6-5	TRBJ2-7	-	-	TGTGCCAGCACCCAAAGGGGGGGCAGGGAATACTTC	CASTQRGGREYF
TRBV5-1	TRBJ2-2	TRBD2	once	TGCGCCAGCAGCAGCCGGACTAGCGGGAATGTCGGGGAGCTGTTTTTT	CASSSRTSGNVGELFF
TRBV7-9	TRBJ2-1	-	-	TGTGCCAGCAGCTCCTGGGCCTCCTACAATGAGCAGTTCTTC	CASSSWASYNEQFF
TRBV27	TRBJ1-4	-	once	TGTGCCAGCAGTTTATTCGGCCAGGTGGGGGAAAAACTGTTTTTT	CASSLFGQVGEKLFF
TRBV19	TRBJ1-5	TRBD1	-	TGTGCCAGTAGCTTCGCGGACAGGTTTAATCAGCCCCAGCATTTT	CASSFADRFNQPQHF